These 14 T cell receptor beta chains came from one sample sequenced in a study of blood T cells in healthy people across ages. PCR was performed a second time for about 7 to 11 cycles using a sample-barcoded 5' primer and a J-beta primer mix. Each CDR3 protein gets one entry after TCRdb re-called the 5' RACE reads with MiXCR. The sample lists 600,000 or so distinct CDR3 sequences, 40% to 50% occurring once. The specimen sequenced was blood. The receptors stem from a man older than 75 in good health.

This chain links TRBV12-3 or TRBV12-4 with TRBJ1-5; no clear D gene. V was pared by 6 bases and J by 15 bases, with 24 bases between. This CDR3 comprises 14 residues. In DNA, the CDR3 is TGTGCCAGCAGCCTACCCCAGTTGGGGTTTAGTCTGCATTTT. Translation gives CASSLPQLGFSLHF.

This clonotype was counted once. The genes are TRBV30 and TRBJ2-1; TRBD2 aligns across 8 bases. The J segment lost 14 bases and the V segment lost 0 bases, leaving 6 bases of the junction unmatched. The CDR3 is 12 amino acids. CDR1 is GTSNPN and CDR2 is SVGIG in the germline V gene (reference sequence). CDR3 nucleotide sequence: TGTGCCTGGAGTGTATCGGGGGGGTTGGAGTTCTTC. It codes for CAWSVSGGLEFF.

The chain has TRBV15 and TRBJ2-4; D possibly corresponds to TRBD1 (5 bases). Germline V gene sequence: CDR1 LNHNV, CDR2 YYDKDF (reference sequence). V was clipped by 2 bases and J by 0 bases, with 14 bases between them. This CDR3 has 17 amino acids. The CDR3 sequence: CATSRHQGTIAKNIQYF. Written as DNA, the CDR3 is TGTGCCACCAGCAGACACCAGGGTACTATAGCCAAAAACATTCAGTACTTC.

This clonotype was counted a few times. The chain recombines TRBV7-3 with TRBJ2-2; TRBD2 matches at 8 bases. This CDR3 contains 15 residues. V was pared by 5 bases and J by 3 bases, with 5 bases of the junction left unmatched. The germline CDR1 and CDR2 sequences are SGHTA and FQGTGA. The CDR3 spells CASSITSGYTGELFF. CDR3 nucleotides: TGTGCCAGCAGCATCACTAGCGGCTACACCGGGGAGCTGTTTTTT. The full variable domain, with the rest looked up from reference TRBV7-3 and TRBJ2-2, is GAGVSQTPSNKVTEKGKYVELRCDPISGHTALYWYRQSLGQGPEFLIYFQGTGAADDSGLPNDRFFAVRPEGSVSTLKIQRTERGDSAVYLCASSITSGYTGELFFGEGSRLTVL.

In its sample, this clonotype was seen many times. The chain combines TRBV10-3 with TRBJ2-1, with TRBD1 identical over 10 bases. V shed 6 bases and J 10 bases; nucleotides not matched to a gene: 9. This CDR3 contains 14 residues. CDR1 and CDR2 (germline): ENHRY, SYGVKD. Here the CDR3 DNA reads TGTGCCATCAGGACAGACAGGGGGCGGCCAGAGCAGTTCTTC. It yields the protein CAIRTDRGRPEQFF.

The J gene is TRBJ2-7, the V gene TRBV5-1; D is possibly TRBD1 or TRBD2 (5 bases each). The ends were cut back, 4 bases at V and 2 bases at J, with 13 bases in the middle. The germline V gene has CDR1 SGHRS and CDR2 YFSETQ. The CDR3 has 14 residues. Here the CDR3 DNA reads TGCGCCAGCAGCAAGGGACGGGTGACCTACGAGCAGTACTTC. The encoded protein is CASSKGRVTYEQYF.

In the case of this clonotype: The germline gene is not matched at one end of the junction; a read error may be the cause. Here the CDR3 reads CAGSYDGGGTDTQYF. CDR3 nucleotide sequence: TGTGCCGGCAGTTACGACGGGGGCGGCACAGATACGCAGTATTTT. This chain links TRBV7-3 with TRBJ2-3; D assignment may be TRBD1 or TRBD2 (6 bases each). Germline-derived CDR1 and CDR2 are SGHTA and FQGTGA. The CDR3 has 15 amino acids.

This clonotype was seen just once. This chain uses TRBV7-2 with TRBJ1-6; D gene ambiguous. The V end lost 0 bases, the J end lost 9 bases, and 15 bases lay between the germline ends. The CDR3 contains 16 residues. The germline V gene encodes CDR1 SGHTA and CDR2 FQGNSA. DNA for the CDR3: TGTGCCAGCAGCTTAGCACACCCGAGGAGTGGTTCACCCCTCCACTTT. Its translation is CASSLAHPRSGSPLHF.

With regard to this clonotype: An end of the junction does not agree with germline; a read error may underlie this. DNA of the CDR3: TGCGCCGGCAGCTTGCTCGGGGCACTAGGGGTGGAGACCCAGTACTTC. This translates into CAGSLLGALGVETQYF. The rearrangement uses TRBV5-1 and TRBJ2-7, with D perhaps being TRBD1 or TRBD2 (5 bases each). The J call may be mistaken, given a closer DNA end match to TRBJ2-5. This CDR3 region has 16 residues. The germline V gene encodes CDR1 SGHRS and CDR2 YFSETQ.

The V call is TRBV7-3, the J call TRBJ2-7; TRBD1 agrees at 8 bases. The closer fit of TRBJ2-4 to the DNA end suggests the J call may be wrong. The CDR3 has 14 amino acids. CDR1 is SGHTA, CDR2 FQGTGA, per germline. The CDR3 nucleotides are TGTGCCAGCAGCTCGGGACAGGCTGGGGACATTCAGTACTTC. It is translated as CASSSGQAGDIQYF.

The CDR3 bases are TGCAGTGCCAAGTCAGGGGGCGCAACCAAAAACATTCAGTACTTC. This sequence encodes CSAKSGGATKNIQYF. The chain links TRBV20-1 to TRBJ2-4; 8 bases are shared with TRBD1. The CDR3 is made up of 15 amino acids. The V gene's germline CDR1 is DFQATT and CDR2 SNEGSKA (reference sequence). With 6 bases clipped from V and 2 bases from J, the junction kept 9 bases outside the gene matches.

This clonotype was counted between two and nine times. V usage is TRBV5-4 and J usage is TRBJ2-5; 7 bases align to TRBD1. The V and J ends lost 4 bases and 3 bases, in that order; junction bases with no gene match: 9. CDR1 is SGHNT, CDR2 YYREEE, per germline (reference sequence). The CDR3 length is 15 residues. The CDR3 region is CASSSEGARKETQYF. The CDR3 DNA is TGTGCCAGCAGCAGCGAGGGGGCGCGGAAAGAGACCCAGTACTTC.

The rearrangement joins TRBV20-1 to TRBJ2-7; 16 bases map to TRBD2. The germline V gene encodes CDR1 DFQATT and CDR2 SNEGSKA (reference sequence). The CDR3 sequence is 15 residues long. Unmatched junction bases numbered 5, after V lost 5 bases and J lost 4 bases. The CDR3 region is CSAGTSGRAPYEQYF. Written as DNA, the CDR3 is TGCAGTGCTGGGACTAGCGGGAGGGCACCGTACGAGCAGTACTTC.

This clonotype was detected ten times or more. The chain joins TRBV6-5 to TRBJ2-1; 7 bases match TRBD2. Germline CDR1 reads MNHEY; CDR2 reads SVGAGI. The length of the CDR3 is 15 residues. The V gene end was trimmed by 0 bases and the J gene end by 7 bases; junction bases not matched to a gene: 6. CDR3 protein: CASSYSAGPRNEQFF. CDR3 DNA: TGTGCCAGCAGTTACTCAGCGGGACCTAGGAATGAGCAGTTCTTC.